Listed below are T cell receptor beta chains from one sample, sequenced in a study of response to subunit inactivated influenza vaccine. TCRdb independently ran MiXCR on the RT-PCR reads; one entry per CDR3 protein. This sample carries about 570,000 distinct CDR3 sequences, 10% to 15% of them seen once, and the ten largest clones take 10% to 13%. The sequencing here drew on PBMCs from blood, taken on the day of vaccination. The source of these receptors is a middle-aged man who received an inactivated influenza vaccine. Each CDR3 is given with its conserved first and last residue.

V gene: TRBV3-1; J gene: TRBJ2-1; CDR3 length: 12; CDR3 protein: CASSLRRGDQFF
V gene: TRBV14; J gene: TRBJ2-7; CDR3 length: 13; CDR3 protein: CASSQRGNGRQYF
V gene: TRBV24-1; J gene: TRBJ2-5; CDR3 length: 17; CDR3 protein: CATSEWTSAKARETQYF
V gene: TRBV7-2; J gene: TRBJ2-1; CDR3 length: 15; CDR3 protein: CASSSDRGIHNEQFF
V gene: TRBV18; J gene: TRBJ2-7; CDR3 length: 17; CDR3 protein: CASSPDLQGARSGEQYF
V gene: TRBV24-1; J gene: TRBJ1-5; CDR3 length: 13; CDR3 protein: CATSLGQNQPQHF
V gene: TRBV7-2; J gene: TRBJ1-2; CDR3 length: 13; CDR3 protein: CASSLGEVQGYTF
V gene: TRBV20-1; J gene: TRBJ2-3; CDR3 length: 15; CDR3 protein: CSARVWREETDTQYF
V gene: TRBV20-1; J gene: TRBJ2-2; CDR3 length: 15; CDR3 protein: CSARATGANTGELFF
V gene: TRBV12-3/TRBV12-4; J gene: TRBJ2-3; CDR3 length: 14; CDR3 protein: CASSDRQVTDTQYF
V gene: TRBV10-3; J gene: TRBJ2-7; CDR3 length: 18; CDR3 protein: CAISELLPGLAGTYEQYF
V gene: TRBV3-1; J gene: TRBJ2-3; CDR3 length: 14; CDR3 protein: CASSPRGTGSTQYF
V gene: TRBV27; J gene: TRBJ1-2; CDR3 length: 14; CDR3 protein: CASSRGGSNYGYTF
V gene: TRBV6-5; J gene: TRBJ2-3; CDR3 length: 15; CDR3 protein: CASSHVAVGTDTQYF
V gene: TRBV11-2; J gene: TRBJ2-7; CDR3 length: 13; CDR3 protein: CASSPAGYHEQYF
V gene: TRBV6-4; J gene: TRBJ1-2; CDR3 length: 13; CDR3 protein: CASRNTGEDGYTF
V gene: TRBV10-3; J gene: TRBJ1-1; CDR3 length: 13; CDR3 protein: CAIRAGENTEAFF
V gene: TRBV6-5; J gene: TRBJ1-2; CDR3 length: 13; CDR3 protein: CASSSSVGYGYTF
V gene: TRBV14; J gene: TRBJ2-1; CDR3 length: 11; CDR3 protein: CASSRHNEQFF
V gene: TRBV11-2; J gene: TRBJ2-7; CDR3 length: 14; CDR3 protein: CASSRGTESYEQYF
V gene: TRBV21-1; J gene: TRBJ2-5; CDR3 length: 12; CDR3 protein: CASPRREETQYF
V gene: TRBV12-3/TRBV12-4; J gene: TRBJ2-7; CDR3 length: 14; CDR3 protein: CASRDGLDYYEQYF
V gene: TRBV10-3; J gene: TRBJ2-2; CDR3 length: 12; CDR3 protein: CAISEDTGELFF
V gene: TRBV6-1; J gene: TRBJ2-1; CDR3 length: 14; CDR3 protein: CASRGASGVNEQFF
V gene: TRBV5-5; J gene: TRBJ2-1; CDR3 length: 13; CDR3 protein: CASSLEVINEQFF
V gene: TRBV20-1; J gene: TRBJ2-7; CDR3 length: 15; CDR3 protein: CSARGTRQGFGEQYF
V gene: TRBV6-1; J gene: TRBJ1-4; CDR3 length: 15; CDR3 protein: CASHRGPRMNEKLFF
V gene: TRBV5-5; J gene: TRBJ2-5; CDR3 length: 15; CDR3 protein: CASSSFETGEETQYF
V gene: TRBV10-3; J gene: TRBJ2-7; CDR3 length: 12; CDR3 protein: CATRGVAYEQYF
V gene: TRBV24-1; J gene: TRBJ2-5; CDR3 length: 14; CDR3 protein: CATSPGGSKETQYF
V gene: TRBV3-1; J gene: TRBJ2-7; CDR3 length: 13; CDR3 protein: CASSPDREYEQYF
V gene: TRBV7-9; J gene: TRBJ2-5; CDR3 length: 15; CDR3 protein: CASSFLRPGPETQYF
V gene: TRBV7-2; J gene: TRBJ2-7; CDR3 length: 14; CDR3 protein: CASSLGGTFNEQYF
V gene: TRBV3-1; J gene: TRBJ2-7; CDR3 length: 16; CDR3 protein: CASSQGISGITYEQYF
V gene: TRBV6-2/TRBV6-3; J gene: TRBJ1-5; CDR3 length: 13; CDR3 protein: CASTTGPLQPQHF
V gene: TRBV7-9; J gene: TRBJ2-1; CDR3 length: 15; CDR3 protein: CASSSRDYRYNEQFF
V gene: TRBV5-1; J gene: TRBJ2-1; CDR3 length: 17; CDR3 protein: CASSRNQDSALDNEQFF
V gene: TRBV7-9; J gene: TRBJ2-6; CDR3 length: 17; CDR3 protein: CASSTFSGTRGANVLTF
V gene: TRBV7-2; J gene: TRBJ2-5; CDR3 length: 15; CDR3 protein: CASRAGGLWSETQYF
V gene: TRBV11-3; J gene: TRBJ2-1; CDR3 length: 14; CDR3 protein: CASSQGQGNSEQFF
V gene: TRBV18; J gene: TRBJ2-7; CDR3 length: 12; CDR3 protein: CASSPQSHEQYF